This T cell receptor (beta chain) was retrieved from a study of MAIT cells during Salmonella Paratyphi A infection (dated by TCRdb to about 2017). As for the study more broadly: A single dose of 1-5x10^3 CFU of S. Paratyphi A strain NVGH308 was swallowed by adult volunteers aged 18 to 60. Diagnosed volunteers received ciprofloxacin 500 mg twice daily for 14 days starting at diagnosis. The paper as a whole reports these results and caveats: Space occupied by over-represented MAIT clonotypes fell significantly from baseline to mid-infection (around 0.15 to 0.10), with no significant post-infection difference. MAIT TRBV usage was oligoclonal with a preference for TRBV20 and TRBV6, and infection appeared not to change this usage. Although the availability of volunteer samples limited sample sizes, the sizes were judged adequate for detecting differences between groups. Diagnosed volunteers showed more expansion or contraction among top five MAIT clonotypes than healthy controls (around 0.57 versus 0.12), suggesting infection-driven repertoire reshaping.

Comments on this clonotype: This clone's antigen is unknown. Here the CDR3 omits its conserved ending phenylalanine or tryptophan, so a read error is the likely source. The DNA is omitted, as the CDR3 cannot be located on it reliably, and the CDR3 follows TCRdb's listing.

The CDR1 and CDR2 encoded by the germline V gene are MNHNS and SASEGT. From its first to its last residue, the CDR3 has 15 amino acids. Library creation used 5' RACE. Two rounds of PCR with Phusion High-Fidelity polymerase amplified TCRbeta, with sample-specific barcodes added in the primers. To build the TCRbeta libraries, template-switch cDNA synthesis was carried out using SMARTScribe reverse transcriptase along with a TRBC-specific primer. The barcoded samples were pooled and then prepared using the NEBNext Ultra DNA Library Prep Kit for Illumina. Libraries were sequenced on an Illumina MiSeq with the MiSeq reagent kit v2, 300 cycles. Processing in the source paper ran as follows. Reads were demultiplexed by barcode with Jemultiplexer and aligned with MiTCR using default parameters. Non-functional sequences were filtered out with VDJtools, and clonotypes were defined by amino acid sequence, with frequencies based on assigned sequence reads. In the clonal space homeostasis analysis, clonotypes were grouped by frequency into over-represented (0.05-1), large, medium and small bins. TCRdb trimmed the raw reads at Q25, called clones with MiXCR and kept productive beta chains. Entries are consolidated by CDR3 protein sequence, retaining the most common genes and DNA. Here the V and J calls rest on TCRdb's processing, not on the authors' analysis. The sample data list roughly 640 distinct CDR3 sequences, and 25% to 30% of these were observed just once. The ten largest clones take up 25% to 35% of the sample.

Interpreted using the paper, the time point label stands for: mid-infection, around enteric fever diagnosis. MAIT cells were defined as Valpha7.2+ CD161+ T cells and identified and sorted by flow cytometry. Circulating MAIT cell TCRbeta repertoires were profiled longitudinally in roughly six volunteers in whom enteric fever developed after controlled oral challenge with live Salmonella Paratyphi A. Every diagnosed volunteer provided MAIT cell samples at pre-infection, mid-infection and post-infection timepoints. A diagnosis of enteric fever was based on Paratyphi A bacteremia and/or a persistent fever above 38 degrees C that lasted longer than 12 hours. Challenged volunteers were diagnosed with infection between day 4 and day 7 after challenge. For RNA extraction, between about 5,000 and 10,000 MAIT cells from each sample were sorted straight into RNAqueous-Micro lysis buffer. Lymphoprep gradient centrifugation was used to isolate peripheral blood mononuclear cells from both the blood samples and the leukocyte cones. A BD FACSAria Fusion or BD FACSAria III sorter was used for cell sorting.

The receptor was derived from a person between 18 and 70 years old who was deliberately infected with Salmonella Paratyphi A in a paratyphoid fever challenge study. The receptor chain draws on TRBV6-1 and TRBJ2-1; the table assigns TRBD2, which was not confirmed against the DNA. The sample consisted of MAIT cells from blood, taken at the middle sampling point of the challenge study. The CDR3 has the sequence CASSTGLAGPKEQCG.